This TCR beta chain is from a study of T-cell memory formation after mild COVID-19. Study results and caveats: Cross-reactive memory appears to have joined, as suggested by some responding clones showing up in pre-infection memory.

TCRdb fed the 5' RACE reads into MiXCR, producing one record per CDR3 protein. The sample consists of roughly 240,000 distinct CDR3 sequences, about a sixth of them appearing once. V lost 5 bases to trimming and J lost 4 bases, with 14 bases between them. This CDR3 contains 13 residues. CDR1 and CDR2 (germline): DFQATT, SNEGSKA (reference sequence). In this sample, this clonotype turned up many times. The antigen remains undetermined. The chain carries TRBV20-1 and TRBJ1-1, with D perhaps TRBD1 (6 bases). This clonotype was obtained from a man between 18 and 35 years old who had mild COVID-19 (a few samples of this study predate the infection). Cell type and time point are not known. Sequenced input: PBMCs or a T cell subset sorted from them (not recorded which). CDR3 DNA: TGCAGTGCTTTGGACGGGACAATCACTGAAGCTTTCTTT. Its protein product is CSALDGTITEAFF.